The next 19 T cell receptor beta chains were all read from a single sample in a study of T cell responses to AZD1222 COVID-19 vaccine. Assay: immunoSEQ multiplex PCR; the TCRdb copy retains only in-frame clones and omits some. The sample carries 80,000 to 95,000 clones, about 78% recorded once. The sequencing used peripheral blood, collected on day 0 of AZD1222 vaccination. Every receptor here comes from an adult in good health.

This chain uses TRBV18 with TRBJ2-7; D gene uncertain. Germline CDR1 KGHSH, CDR2 LQKENI. The V end lost 0 bases, the J end lost 1 base, and 7 bases lay between the germline ends. The CDR3 has 14 amino acids. The CDR3 region has the DNA TGTGCCAGCTCACCACCCACGCGGTCCTACGAGCAGTACTTC. Translating it yields CASSPPTRSYEQYF.

V is TRBV24-1 and J is TRBJ2-1, with D perhaps matching TRBD1 (6 bases). Germline lookup yields CDR1 KGHDR and CDR2 SFDVKD. CDR3 size: 12 residues. Trimming stripped 6 bases from V and 5 bases from J, with 7 bases between. CDR3 bases: TGTGCCACCAGTCGACAGGACAATGAGCAGTTCTTC. Its protein product is CATSRQDNEQFF.

This clone was counted between two and nine times. The CDR3 coding sequence is TGTGCCAGCAGCCAGGCTGCGGGGGAGCTGTTTTTT. This sequence encodes CASSQAAGELFF. V is TRBV5-5 and J is TRBJ2-2, with D hard to call. From germline, CDR1 is SGHKS and CDR2 YYEKEE (reference sequence). The CDR3 covers 12 residues. V lost 4 bases and J 8 bases, leaving 9 bases between the germline ends.

The chain joins TRBV2 to TRBJ1-5; TRBD1 might be the D (6 bases). Germline V CDR1 and CDR2: SNHLY, FYNNEI. Trimming shortened V by 6 bases and J by 5 bases, and 8 bases separated the two germline ends. CDR3 length: 12 residues. The CDR3 sequence is CASRGQYQPQHF. Written as DNA, the CDR3 is TGTGCCAGCAGGGGACAATATCAGCCCCAGCATTTT.

The CDR3 spells CASSLGLVDTQYF. The DNA of the CDR3 is TGTGCCAGCAGCTTAGGTTTGGTAGATACGCAGTATTTT. The chain is built from TRBV13 and TRBJ2-3; no reliable D call. The CDR3 spans 13 residues. Germline V CDR1 and CDR2: PRHDT, FYEKMQ (reference sequence). V shed 0 bases and J shed 5 bases, with 6 bases lying between them.

The chain employs TRBV18 and TRBJ1-3; no reliable D call. The germline gives CDR1 KGHSH, CDR2 LQKENI. The CDR3 has 14 amino acids. Trimming pared 3 bases from V and 1 base from J, leaving 7 bases between. The DNA for the CDR3 is TGTGCCAGCTCACCTCGACTTTCTGGAAACACCATATATTTT. Translation: CASSPRLSGNTIYF.

This clone was detected only a few times. The CDR3: CASSPSPALSYEQYF. In DNA, the CDR3 is TGCGCCAGCAGCCCGAGTCCAGCCCTTTCCTACGAGCAGTACTTC. The chain couples TRBV5-1 to TRBJ2-7; D not certain. V was cut by 4 bases and J by 1 base, with 15 bases left in between. Germline values: CDR1 SGHRS, CDR2 YFSETQ. The CDR3 runs 15 residues.

The sample holds one count of this clone. The CDR3 nucleotides read TGTGCCAGCAGTCCTTCGGGGCGGCCACCCTACGAGCAGTACTTC. Residues: CASSPSGRPPYEQYF. The genes are TRBV28 and TRBJ2-7, with D possibly called TRBD1 or TRBD2 (5 bases each). Trimming pared 5 bases from V and 2 bases from J, leaving 16 bases between. This CDR3 region has 15 residues. The V gene's germline CDR1 is MDHEN and CDR2 SYDVKM.

The chain is built from TRBV5-1 and TRBJ2-1, with 15 bases aligning to TRBD2. Germline trimming cut 3 bases from V and 9 bases from J; bases unmatched to any gene: 4. The CDR3 extends over 15 amino acids. The germline CDR1 and CDR2 sequences are SGHRS and YFSETQ. This chain's CDR3 is CASSSGTSGRSEQFF. DNA of the CDR3: TGCGCCAGCAGCTCCGGGACTAGCGGGAGGTCTGAGCAGTTCTTC.

The J gene is TRBJ2-3, the V gene TRBV7-2, with D unclear. This CDR3 has 14 residues. Germline assignment: CDR1 SGHTA and CDR2 FQGNSA. The V end was cut by 1 base, the J end by 0 bases, with 5 bases between. CDR3 amino acids: CASSLDGSTDTQYF. The CDR3, as DNA: TGTGCCAGCAGCTTAGACGGCAGCACAGATACGCAGTATTTT.

The chain employs TRBV29-1 and TRBJ1-2, with 10 bases identical to TRBD1. Per germline, CDR1 SQVTM and CDR2 ANQGSEA. V was pared by 6 bases and J by 7 bases, with 8 bases of the junction left unmatched. This CDR3 has 13 residues. The CDR3 loop is CSVLGQGTIGYTF. The CDR3 DNA is TGCAGCGTGCTGGGACAGGGGACGATTGGCTACACCTTC.

This chain joins TRBV6-1 and TRBJ1-6; D possibly corresponds to TRBD1 (5 bases). V lost 1 base to trimming and J lost 7 bases, with 8 bases between them. Germline V gene sequence: CDR1 MNHNS, CDR2 SASEGT. The CDR3 length is 14 residues. The CDR3 sequence: CASSEEGRNSPLHF. The CDR3 bases are TGTGCCAGCAGTGAAGAGGGGCGAAATTCACCCCTCCACTTT.

The chain couples TRBV7-2 to TRBJ1-6; D is unclear. This CDR3 is built from 17 residues. V was pared by 5 bases and J by 8 bases, with 22 bases between. Germline V gene sequence: CDR1 SGHTA, CDR2 FQGNSA. The CDR3 DNA reads TGTGCCAGCAGCCCGGTGACCGGCGTTGTTGGAGATTCACCCCTCCACTTT. Translating it yields CASSPVTGVVGDSPLHF. Full variable domain (missing parts from reference TRBV7-2 and TRBJ1-6): GAGVSQSPSNKVTEKGKDVELRCDPISGHTALYWYRQSLGQGLEFLIYFQGNSAPDKSGLPSDRFSAERTGGSVSTLTIQRTQQEDSAVYLCASSPVTGVVGDSPLHFGNGTRLTVT.

The rearrangement joins TRBV19 to TRBJ1-3; D uncertain. V lost 7 bases and J lost 2, with 9 bases in between. The CDR3 extends over 13 amino acids. The germline V gene has CDR1 LNHDA and CDR2 SQIVND (reference sequence). The CDR3 here is CASTSGAGNTIYF. The CDR3 nucleotides read TGTGCCAGTACTTCCGGGGCTGGAAACACCATATATTTT.

The chain employs TRBV18 and TRBJ2-1; possibly TRBD1 or TRBD2 for D (5 bases each). The V end lost 3 bases, the J end lost 5 bases, and 14 bases lay between the germline ends. CDR1 is KGHSH and CDR2 is LQKENI in the germline V gene. The CDR3 contains 15 residues. Here the CDR3 reads CASSPQGSANNEQFF. CDR3 in DNA: TGTGCCAGCTCACCTCAGGGTAGCGCCAACAATGAGCAGTTCTTC. Based on the CDR3 plus reference TRBV18 and TRBJ2-1, the full variable domain is NAGVMQNPRHLVRRRGQEARLRCSPMKGHSHVYWYRQLPEEGLKFMVYLQKENIIDESGMPKERFSAEFPKEGPSILRIQQVVRGDSAAYFCASSPQGSANNEQFFGPGTRLTVL.

The chain links TRBV29-1 to TRBJ2-5; 8 nucleotides align to TRBD2. This CDR3 spans 16 amino acids. CDR1 and CDR2 (germline): SQVTM, ANQGSEA. V lost 6 bases, J lost 4 bases, and 16 bases stayed unmatched. The CDR3: CSVQRGSAGGLETQYF. CDR3 sequence (DNA): TGCAGCGTACAACGAGGGTCCGCGGGAGGTTTAGAGACCCAGTACTTC.

The chain recombines TRBV27 with TRBJ2-7; TRBD2 matches 8 bases. The CDR3 has 15 residues. J was trimmed by 0 bases and V by 6 bases; bases with no gene match: 7. Germline V gives CDR1 MNHEY, CDR2 SMNVEV (reference sequence). CDR3 DNA sequence: TGTGCCAGCAGACCGGGGGGGACTAGCTCCTACGAGCAGTACTTC. As protein: CASRPGGTSSYEQYF.

This clone was found a few times. The gene calls are TRBV12-3 or TRBV12-4 and TRBJ1-2, with a weak D call TRBD1 (6 bases). Trimming cost V 6 bases and J 8 bases, with 16 bases left between them. The CDR3 spans 13 residues. CDR3 DNA sequence: TGTGCCAGCAGCAAGATCAGGGGTTCGGGCTACACCTTC. Translation gives CASSKIRGSGYTF.

The chain recombines TRBV28 with TRBJ1-2, with a tentative D call TRBD1 (5 bases). Germline V gives CDR1 MDHEN, CDR2 SYDVKM. Trimming cost V 8 bases and J 10 bases, with 20 bases left between them. This CDR3 has 13 amino acids. CDR3 in amino acids: CASLGPGVKDYTF. CDR3 DNA sequence: TGTGCCAGCCTGGGGCCCGGGGTTAAGGACTACACCTTC.